The TCR beta chain under discussion was sequenced for a study of identical twins. General observations from the study: Excess low generation probability was seen in twin-shared out-of-frame alpha sequences.

Germline-derived CDR1 and CDR2 are DFQATT and SNEGSKA (reference sequence). V was cut by 1 base and J by 0 bases, with 13 bases left in between. There are 16 residues in the CDR3. TCRdb reprocessed the 5' RACE reads via MiXCR and lists one record per CDR3 protein. Found here are 550,000 to 800,000 distinct CDR3 sequences, around 7.4% of them singletons; the top ten hold about 1.6%. Turning to this clonotype: Its antigen is currently unknown.

The sample also formed part of further work on yellow fever vaccine responses in identical twins. Per that paper: Twins' vaccine T cell responses reportedly seemed partly convergent and partly personalized.

The chain links TRBV20-1 to TRBJ1-3; no firm D call. The source of this sequence is a woman under 30 in good health. The source material was PBMCs. The CDR3 loop reads CSARGSGSVSGNTIYF. In nucleotides, the CDR3 is TGCAGTGCTAGAGGTAGCGGGTCAGTCTCTGGAAACACCATATATTTT.